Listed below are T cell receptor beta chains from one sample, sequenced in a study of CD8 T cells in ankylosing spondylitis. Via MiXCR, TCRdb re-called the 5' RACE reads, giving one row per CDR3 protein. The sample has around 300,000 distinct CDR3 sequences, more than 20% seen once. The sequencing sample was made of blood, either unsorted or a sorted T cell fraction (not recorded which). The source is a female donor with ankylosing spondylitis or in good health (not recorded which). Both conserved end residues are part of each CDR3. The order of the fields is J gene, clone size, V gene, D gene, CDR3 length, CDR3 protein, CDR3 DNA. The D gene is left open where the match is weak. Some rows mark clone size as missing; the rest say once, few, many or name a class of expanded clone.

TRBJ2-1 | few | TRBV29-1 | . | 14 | CSVDEGGGGDEQFF | TGCAGCGTTGACGAGGGAGGGGGAGGGGATGAGCAGTTCTTC
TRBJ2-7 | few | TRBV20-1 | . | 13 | CSAYRDPSYEQYF | TGCAGTGCCTACCGGGACCCGTCCTACGAGCAGTACTTC
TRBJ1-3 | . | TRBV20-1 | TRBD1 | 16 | CSAARTGGISGNTIYF | TGCAGTGCTGCCCGGACAGGGGGGATCTCTGGAAACACCATATATTTT
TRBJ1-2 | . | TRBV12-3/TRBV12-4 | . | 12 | CASSPPGGGYTF | TGTGCCAGCAGTCCCCCGGGGGGAGGCTACACCTTC
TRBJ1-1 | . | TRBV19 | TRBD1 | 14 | CASRNRGSNTEAFF | TGTGCCAGTCGGAACAGGGGATCTAACACTGAAGCTTTCTTT
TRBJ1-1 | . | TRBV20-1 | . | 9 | CSADGEAFF | TGCAGTGCGGACGGTGAAGCTTTCTTT
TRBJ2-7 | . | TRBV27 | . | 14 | CASSWGRIDNEQYF | TGTGCCAGCAGTTGGGGGAGGATCGATAACGAGCAGTACTTC
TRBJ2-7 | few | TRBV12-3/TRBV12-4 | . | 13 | CASGPGGPYEQYF | TGTGCCAGCGGACCTGGGGGTCCCTACGAGCAGTACTTC
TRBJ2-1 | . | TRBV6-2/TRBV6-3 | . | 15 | CASRDTRGSYNEQFF | TGTGCCAGCAGGGACACTAGGGGGTCCTACAATGAGCAGTTCTTC
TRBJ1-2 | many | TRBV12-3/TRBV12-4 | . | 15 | CASVDSFPKGYGYTF | TGTGCCAGCGTGGACAGCTTTCCCAAGGGGTATGGCTACACCTTC
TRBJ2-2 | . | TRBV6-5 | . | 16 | CASSYFRQAGAGELFF | TGTGCCAGCAGTTACTTCCGACAGGCGGGAGCCGGGGAGCTGTTTTTT
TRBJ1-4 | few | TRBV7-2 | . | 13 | CASSLNIQSHLSF | TGTGCCAGCAGCTTAAATATACAGTCCCACCTTTCATTT
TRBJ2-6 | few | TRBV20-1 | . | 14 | CSARQASGANVLTF | TGCAGTGCCAGGCAGGCCTCTGGGGCCAACGTCCTGACTTTC
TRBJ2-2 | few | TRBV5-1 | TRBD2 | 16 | CASSLSGGANTGELFF | TGCGCCAGCAGCTTGAGCGGGGGCGCGAACACCGGGGAGCTGTTTTTT
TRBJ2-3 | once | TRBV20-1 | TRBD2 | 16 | CSARDLAGASADTQYF | TGCAGTGCTAGAGACTTAGCGGGAGCAAGCGCAGATACGCAGTATTTT
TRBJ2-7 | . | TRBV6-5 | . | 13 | CASSYPGLNEQYF | TGTGCCAGCAGTTACCCAGGGCTCAACGAGCAGTACTTC
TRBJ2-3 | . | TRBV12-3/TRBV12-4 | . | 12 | CASRGSTDTQYF | TGTGCCAGCAGGGGAAGCACAGATACGCAGTATTTT
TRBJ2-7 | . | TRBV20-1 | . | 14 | CSARASGGLYEQYF | TGCAGTGCTAGGGCTTCAGGGGGGCTTTACGAGCAGTACTTC